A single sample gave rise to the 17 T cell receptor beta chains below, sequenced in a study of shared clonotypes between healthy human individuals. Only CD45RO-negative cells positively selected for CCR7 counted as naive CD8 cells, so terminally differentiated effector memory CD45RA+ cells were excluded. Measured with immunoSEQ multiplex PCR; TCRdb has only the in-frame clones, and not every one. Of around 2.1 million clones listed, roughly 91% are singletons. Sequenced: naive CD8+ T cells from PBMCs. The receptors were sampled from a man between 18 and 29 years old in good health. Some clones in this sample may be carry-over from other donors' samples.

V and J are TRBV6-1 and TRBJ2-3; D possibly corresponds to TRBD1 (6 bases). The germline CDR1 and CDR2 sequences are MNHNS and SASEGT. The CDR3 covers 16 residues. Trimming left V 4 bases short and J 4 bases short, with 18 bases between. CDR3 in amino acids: CASSVFWAGESDTQYF. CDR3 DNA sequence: TGTGCCAGCAGTGTATTTTGGGCAGGGGAGTCAGATACGCAGTATTTT.

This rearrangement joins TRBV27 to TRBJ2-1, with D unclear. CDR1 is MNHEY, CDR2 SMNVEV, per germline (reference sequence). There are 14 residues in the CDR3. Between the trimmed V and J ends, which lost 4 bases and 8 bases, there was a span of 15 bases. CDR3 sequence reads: CASSSRHHWDEQFF. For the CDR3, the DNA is TGTGCCAGCAGTTCGCGTCACCACTGGGATGAGCAGTTCTTC.

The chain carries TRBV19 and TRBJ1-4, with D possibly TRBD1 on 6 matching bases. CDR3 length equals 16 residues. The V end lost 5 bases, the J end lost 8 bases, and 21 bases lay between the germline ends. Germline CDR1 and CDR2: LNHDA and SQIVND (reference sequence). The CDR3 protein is CASSPTGGGRGEKLFF. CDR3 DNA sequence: TGTGCCAGTAGTCCGACCGGTGGGGGCAGGGGAGAAAAACTGTTTTTT.

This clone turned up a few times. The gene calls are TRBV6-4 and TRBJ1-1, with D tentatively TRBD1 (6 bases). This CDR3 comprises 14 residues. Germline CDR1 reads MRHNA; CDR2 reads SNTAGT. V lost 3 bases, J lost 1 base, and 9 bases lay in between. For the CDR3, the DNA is TGTGCCAGCAGTGAAAAGGGGGAGAACACTGAAGCTTTCTTT. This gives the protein CASSEKGENTEAFF.

The CDR3 sequence: CASSPQGPNQPQHF. CDR3 DNA: TGCGCCAGCAGCCCACAGGGGCCCAATCAGCCCCAGCATTTT. The chain is built from TRBV4-1 and TRBJ1-5; 7 bases are shared with TRBD1. V was clipped by 4 bases and J by 3 bases; unmatched bases: 3. This CDR3 region has 14 residues. Germline V gene lookup returns CDR1 MGHRA and CDR2 YSYEKL.

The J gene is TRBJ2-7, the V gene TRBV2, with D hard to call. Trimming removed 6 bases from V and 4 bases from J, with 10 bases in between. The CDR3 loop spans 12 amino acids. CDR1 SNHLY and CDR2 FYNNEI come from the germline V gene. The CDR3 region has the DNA TGTGCCAGCAGCGAACGACTGTACGAGCAGTACTTC. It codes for CASSERLYEQYF. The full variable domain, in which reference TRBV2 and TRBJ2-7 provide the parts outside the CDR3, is EPEVTQTPSHQVTQMGQEVILRCVPISNHLYFYWYRQILGQKVEFLVSFYNNEISEKSEIFDDQFSVERPDGSNFTLKIRSTKLEDSAMYFCASSERLYEQYFGPGTRLTVT.

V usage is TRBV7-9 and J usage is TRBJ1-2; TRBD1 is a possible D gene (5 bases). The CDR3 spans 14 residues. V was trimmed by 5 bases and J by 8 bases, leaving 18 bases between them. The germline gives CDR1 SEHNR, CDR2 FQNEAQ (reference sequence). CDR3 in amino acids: CASSPTPGGGGYTF. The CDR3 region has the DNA TGTGCCAGCAGCCCGACCCCGGGGGGTGGAGGCTACACCTTC.

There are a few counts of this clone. The CDR3, as DNA: TGTGCCAGCAGGTCCACCTACGGGGAGCTGTTTTTT. Its protein product is CASRSTYGELFF. J is TRBJ2-2 and V is TRBV28; no reliable D call. The CDR3 sequence is 12 residues long. In germline, CDR1 is MDHEN, CDR2 SYDVKM. Trimming took 6 bases from V and 7 from J, leaving 9 bases between them.

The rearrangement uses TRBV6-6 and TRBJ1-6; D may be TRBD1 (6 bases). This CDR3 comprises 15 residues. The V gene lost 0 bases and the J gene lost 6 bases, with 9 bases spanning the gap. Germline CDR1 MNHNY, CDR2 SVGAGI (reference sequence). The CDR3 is CASSYSTGGNSPLHF. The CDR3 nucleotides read TGTGCCAGCAGTTACTCGACAGGTGGTAATTCACCCCTCCACTTT.

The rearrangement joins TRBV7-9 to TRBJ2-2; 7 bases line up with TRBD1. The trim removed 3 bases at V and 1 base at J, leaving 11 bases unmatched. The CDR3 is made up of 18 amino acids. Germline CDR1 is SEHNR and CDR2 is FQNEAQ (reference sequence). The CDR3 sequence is CASSFRDSEARNTGELFF. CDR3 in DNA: TGTGCCAGCAGCTTCCGGGACAGCGAAGCAAGGAACACCGGGGAGCTGTTTTTT. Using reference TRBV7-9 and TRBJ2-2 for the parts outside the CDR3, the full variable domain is DTGVSQNPRHKITKRGQNVTFRCDPISEHNRLYWYRQTLGQGPEFLTYFQNEAQLEKSRLLSDRFSAERPKGSFSTLEIQRTEQGDSAMYLCASSFRDSEARNTGELFFGEGSRLTVL.

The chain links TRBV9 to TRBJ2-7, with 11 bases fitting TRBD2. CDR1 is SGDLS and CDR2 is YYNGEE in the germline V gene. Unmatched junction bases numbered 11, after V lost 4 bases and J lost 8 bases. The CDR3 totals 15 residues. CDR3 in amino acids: CASSPTSGSQDKQYF. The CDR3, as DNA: TGTGCCAGCAGCCCAACTAGCGGGAGTCAGGACAAGCAGTACTTC.

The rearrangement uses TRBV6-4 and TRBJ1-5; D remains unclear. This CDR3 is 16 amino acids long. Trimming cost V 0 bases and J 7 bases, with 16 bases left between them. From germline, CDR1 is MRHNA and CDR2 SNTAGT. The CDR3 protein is CASSDSSRDINQPQHF. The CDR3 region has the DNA TGTGCCAGCAGTGACTCTTCCCGTGACATTAACCAGCCCCAGCATTTT.

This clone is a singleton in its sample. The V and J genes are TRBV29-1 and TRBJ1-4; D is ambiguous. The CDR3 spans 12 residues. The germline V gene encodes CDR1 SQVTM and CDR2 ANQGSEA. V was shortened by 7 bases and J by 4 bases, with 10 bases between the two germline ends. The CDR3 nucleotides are TGCAGCGCCGGGTGGGGTAATGAAAAACTGTTTTTT. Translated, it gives CSAGWGNEKLFF.

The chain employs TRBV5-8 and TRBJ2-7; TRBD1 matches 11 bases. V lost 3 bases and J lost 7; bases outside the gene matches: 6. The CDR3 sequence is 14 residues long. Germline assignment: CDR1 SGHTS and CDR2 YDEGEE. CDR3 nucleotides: TGTGCCAGCAGCTCCCGGGACAGGGGGTCTGAGCAGTACTTC. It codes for CASSSRDRGSEQYF.

This chain's CDR3 is CASSRGTANEKLFF. The DNA for the CDR3 is TGTGCCAGCAGCCGCGGGACAGCTAATGAAAAACTGTTTTTT. The rearrangement links TRBV6-6 to TRBJ1-4, with 7 bases fitting TRBD1. V gave up 6 bases and J gave up 3 bases; unmatched junction bases: 4. CDR1 and CDR2 (germline): MNHNY, SVGAGI (reference sequence). The CDR3 has 14 amino acids.

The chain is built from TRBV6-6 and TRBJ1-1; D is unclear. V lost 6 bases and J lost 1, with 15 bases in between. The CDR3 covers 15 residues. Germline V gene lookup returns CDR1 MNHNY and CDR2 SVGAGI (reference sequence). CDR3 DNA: TGTGCCAGCAGCAGACCAAGGACGGCGAACACTGAAGCTTTCTTT. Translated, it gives CASSRPRTANTEAFF.

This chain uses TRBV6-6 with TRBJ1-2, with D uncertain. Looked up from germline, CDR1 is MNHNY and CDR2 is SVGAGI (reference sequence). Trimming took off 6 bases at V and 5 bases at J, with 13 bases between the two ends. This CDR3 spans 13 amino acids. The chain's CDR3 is CASSPPGFYGYTF. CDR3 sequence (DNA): TGTGCCAGCAGCCCCCCGGGTTTTTATGGCTACACCTTC.